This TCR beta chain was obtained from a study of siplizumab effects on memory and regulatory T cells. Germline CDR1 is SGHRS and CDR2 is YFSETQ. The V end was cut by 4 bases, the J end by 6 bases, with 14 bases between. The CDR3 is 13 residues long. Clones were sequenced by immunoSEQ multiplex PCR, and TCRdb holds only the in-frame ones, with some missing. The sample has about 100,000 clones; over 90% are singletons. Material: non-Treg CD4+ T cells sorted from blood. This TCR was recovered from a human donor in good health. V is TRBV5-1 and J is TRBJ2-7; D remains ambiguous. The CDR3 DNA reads TGCGCCAGCAGCCCCGCCCAACTACGCGAGCAGTACTTC. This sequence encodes CASSPAQLREQYF.